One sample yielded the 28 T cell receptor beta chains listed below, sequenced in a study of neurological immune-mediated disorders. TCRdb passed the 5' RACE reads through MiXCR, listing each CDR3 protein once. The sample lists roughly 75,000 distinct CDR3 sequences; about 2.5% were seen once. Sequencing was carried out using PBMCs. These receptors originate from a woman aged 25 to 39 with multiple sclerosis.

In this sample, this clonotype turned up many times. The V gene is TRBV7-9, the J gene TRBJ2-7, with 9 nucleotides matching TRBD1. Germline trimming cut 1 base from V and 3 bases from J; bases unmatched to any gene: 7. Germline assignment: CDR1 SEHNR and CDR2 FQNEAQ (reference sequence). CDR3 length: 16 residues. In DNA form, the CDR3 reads TGTGCCAGCAGCTTAGTGGGGACAGGGTCCCACTACGAGCAGTACTTC. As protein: CASSLVGTGSHYEQYF.

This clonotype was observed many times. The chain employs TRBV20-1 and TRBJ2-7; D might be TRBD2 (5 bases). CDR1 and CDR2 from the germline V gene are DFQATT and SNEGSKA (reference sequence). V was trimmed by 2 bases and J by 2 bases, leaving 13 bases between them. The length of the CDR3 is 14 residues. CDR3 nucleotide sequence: TGCAGTGCTAGAACCCAGCGGCCCCCCTACGAGCAGTACTTC. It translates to CSARTQRPPYEQYF.

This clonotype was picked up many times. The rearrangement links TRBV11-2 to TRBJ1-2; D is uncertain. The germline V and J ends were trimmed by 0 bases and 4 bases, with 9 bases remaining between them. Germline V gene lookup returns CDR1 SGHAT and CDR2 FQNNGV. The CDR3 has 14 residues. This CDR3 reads CASSLDLNVYGYTF. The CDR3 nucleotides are TGTGCCAGCAGCTTAGATCTCAACGTCTATGGCTACACCTTC.

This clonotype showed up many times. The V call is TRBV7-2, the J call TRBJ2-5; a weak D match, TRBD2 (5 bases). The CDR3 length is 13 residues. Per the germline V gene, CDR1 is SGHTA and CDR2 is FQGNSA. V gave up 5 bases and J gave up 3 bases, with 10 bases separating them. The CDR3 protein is CASSRNGEETQYF. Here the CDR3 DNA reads TGTGCCAGCAGCCGAAACGGGGAAGAGACCCAGTACTTC.

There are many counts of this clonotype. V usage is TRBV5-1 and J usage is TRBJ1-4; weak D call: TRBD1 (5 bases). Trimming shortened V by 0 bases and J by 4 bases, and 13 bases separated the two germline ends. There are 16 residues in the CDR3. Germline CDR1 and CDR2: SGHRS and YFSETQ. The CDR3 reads CASSLDLQGLNEKLFF. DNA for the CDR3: TGCGCCAGCAGCTTGGATTTGCAGGGCCTTAATGAAAAACTGTTTTTT.

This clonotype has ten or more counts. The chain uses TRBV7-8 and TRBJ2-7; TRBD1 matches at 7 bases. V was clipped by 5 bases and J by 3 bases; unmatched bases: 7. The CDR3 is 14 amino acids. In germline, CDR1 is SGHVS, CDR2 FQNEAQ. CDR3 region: CASSMGQSVYEQYF. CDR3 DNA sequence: TGTGCCAGCAGCATGGGACAGTCGGTCTACGAGCAGTACTTC. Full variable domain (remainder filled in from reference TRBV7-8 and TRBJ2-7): GAGVSQSPRYKVAKRGQDVALRCDPISGHVSLFWYQQALGQGPEFLTYFQNEAQLDKSGLPSDRFFAERPEGSVSTLKIQRTQQEDSAVYLCASSMGQSVYEQYFGPGTRLTVT.

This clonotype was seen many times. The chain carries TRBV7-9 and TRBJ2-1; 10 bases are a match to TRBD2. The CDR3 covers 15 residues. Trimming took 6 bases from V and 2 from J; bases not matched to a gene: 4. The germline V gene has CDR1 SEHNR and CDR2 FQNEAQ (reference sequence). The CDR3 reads CASRILAGAYNEQFF. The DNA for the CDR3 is TGTGCCAGCAGGATTCTAGCGGGAGCCTACAATGAGCAGTTCTTC.

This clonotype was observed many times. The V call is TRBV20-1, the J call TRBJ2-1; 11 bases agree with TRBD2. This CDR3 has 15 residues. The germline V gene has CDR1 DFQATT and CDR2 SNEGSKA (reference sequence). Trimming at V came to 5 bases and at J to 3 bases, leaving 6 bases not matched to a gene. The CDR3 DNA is TGCAGTGCTGCCCTGGGACTAGCGGACTACAATGAGCAGTTCTTC. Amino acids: CSAALGLADYNEQFF.

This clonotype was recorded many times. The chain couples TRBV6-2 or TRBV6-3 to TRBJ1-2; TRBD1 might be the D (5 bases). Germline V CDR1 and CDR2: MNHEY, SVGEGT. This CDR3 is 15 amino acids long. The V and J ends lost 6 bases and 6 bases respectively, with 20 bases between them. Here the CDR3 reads CASRPTGTTTHGYTF. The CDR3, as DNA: TGTGCCAGCAGACCCACCGGGACTACCACCCATGGCTACACCTTC.

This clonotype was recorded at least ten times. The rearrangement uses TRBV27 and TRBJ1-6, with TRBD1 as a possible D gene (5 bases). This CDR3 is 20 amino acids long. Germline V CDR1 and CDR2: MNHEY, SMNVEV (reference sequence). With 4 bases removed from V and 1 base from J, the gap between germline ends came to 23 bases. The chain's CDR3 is CASSSPRQFLTESYNSPLHF. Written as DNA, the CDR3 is TGTGCCAGCAGTTCCCCCCGACAGTTCCTCACAGAGTCCTATAATTCACCCCTCCACTTT.

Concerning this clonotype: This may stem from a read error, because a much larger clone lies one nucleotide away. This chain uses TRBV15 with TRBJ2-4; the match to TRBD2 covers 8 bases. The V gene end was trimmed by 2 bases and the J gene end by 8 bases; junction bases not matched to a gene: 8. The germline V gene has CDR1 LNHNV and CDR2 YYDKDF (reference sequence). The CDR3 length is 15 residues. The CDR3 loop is CATSRYSGGYDIQYF. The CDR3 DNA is TGTGCCACCAGCAGATATTCGGGAGGGTACGACATTCAGTACTTC.

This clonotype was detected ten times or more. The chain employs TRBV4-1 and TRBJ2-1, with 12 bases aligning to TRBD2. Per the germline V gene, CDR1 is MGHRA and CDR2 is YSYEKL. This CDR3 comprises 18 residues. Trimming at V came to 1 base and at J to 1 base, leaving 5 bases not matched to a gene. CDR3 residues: CASSQVYLAGGSYNEQFF. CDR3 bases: TGCGCCAGCAGCCAAGTCTATCTAGCGGGAGGGTCCTACAATGAGCAGTTCTTC.

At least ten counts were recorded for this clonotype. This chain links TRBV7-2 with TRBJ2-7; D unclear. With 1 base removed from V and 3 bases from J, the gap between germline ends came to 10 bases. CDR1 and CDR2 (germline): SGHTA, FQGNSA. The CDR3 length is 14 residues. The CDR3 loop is CASSLGGRIYEQYF. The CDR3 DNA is TGTGCCAGCAGCTTAGGAGGACGGATCTACGAGCAGTACTTC.

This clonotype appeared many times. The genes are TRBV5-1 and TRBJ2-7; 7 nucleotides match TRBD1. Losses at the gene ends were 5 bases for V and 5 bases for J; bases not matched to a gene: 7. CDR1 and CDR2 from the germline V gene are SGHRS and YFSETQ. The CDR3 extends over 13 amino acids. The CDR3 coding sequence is TGCGCCAGCAGACGCCAGACAGGGAACGAGCAGTACTTC. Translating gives CASRRQTGNEQYF.

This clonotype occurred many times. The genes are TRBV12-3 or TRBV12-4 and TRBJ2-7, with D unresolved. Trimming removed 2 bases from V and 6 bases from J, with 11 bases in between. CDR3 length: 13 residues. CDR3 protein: CASSLLRSGEQYF. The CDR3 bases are TGTGCCAGCAGTTTACTTCGGTCGGGCGAGCAGTACTTC.

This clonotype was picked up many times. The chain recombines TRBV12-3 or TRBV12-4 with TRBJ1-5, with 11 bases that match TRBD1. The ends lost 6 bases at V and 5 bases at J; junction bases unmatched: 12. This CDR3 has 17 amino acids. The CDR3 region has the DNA TGTGCCAGCAGCGCGGGACAGGGGGTAGTGATCGATCAGCCCCAGCATTTT. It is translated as CASSAGQGVVIDQPQHF.

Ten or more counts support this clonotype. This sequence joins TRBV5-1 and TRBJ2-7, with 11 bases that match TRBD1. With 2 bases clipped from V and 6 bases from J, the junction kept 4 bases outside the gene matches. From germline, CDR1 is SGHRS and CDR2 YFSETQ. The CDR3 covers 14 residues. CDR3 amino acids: CASSFGTGGREQYF. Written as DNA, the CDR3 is TGCGCCAGCAGCTTCGGGACAGGGGGTCGCGAGCAGTACTTC.

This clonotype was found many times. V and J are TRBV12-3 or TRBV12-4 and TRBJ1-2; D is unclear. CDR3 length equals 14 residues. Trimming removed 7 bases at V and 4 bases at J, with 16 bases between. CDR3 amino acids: CASTPTQLPYGYTF. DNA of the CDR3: TGTGCCAGCACCCCAACCCAGCTTCCCTATGGCTACACCTTC.

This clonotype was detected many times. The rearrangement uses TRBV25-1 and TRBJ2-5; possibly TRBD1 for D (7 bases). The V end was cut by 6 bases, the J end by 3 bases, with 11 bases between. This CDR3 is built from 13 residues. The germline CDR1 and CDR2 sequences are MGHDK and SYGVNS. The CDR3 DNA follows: TGTGCCAGCAGATCAGGGGGGAAAGAGACCCAGTACTTC. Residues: CASRSGGKETQYF.

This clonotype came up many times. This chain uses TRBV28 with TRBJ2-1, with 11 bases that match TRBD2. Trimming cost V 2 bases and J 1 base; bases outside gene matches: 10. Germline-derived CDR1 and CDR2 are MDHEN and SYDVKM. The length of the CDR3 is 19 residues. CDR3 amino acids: CASSLSGLAGLSSYNEQFF. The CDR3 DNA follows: TGTGCCAGCAGTTTAAGTGGACTAGCGGGCCTGTCGTCCTACAATGAGCAGTTCTTC.

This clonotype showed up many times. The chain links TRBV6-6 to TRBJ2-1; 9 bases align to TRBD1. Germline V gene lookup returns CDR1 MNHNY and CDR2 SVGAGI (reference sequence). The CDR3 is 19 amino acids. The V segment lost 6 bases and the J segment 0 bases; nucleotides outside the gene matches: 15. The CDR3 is CASSPRGTGTKSSYNEQFF. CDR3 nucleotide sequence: TGTGCCAGCAGCCCTAGAGGGACAGGGACGAAAAGCTCCTACAATGAGCAGTTCTTC.

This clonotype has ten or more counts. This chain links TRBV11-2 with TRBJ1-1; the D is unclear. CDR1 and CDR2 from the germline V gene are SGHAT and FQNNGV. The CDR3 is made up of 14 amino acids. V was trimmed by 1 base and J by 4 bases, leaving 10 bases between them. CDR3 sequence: CASSLAGGTTEAFF. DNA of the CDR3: TGTGCCAGCAGCTTAGCGGGAGGCACCACTGAAGCTTTCTTT.

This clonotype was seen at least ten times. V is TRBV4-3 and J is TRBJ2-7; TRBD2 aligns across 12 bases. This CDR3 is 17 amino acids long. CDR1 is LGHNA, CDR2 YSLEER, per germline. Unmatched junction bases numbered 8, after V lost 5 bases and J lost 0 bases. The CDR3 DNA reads TGCGCCAGCAGCTCGGGACTAGCGGGTGCGAGCTCCTACGAGCAGTACTTC. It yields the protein CASSSGLAGASSYEQYF.

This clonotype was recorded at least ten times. CDR3 nucleotides: TGTGCCAGCGGGAGCCCCTACAATGAGCAGTTCTTC. Translated: CASGSPYNEQFF. The chain links TRBV12-3 or TRBV12-4 to TRBJ2-1; D is perhaps TRBD2 (5 bases). There are 12 residues in the CDR3. The ends were cut back, 8 bases at V and 2 bases at J, with 7 bases in the middle.

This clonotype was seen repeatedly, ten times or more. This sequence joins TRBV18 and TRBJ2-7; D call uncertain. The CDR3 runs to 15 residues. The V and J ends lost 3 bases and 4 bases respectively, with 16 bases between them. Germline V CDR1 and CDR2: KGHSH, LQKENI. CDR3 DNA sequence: TGTGCCAGCTCACCGCTAGACGGATTACCATACGAGCAGTACTTC. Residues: CASSPLDGLPYEQYF.

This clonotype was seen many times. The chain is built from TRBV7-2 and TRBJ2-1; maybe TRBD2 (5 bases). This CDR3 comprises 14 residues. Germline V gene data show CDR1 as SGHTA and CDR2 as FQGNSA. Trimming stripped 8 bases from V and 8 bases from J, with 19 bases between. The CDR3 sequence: CASSGHPNGDEQFF. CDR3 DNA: TGTGCCAGCTCGGGCCACCCCAACGGGGATGAGCAGTTCTTC.

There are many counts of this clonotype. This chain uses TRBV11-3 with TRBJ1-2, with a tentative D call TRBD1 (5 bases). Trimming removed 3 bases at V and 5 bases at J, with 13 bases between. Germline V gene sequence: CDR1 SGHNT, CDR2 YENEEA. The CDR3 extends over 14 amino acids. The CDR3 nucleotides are TGTGCCAGCAGCTTTCTACCCACAGGTTATGGCTACACCTTC. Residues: CASSFLPTGYGYTF.

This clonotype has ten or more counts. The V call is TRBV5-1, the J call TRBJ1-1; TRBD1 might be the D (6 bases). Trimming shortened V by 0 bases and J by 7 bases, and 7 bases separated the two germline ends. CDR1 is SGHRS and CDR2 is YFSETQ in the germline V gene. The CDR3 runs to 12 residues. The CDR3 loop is CASSLEGDEAFF. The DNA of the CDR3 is TGCGCCAGCAGCTTGGAGGGGGATGAAGCTTTCTTT.